Given below is one T cell receptor (beta chain) in context. The data stem from a study of blood T cell repertoires in COVID-19. Overall study: The United States, Italy and Spain were the sources of the acute and convalescent COVID-19 samples. From T cells, B-cell-depleted T cells, or PBMCs came the material, which was cDNA or gDNA.

Source study methods: Quantification of nucleated cells was approximated via reference gene primer amplification. Only in-frame clones appear in the TCRdb table, and some are missing; sequencing was by immunoSEQ multiplex PCR. D and trimming come from the DNA, and the V and J calls and clone size come from that table. Of fewer than 55,000 clones in the sample, roughly 90% were seen once. The CDR3 runs to 14 residues. Germline assignment: CDR1 SGHVS and CDR2 FQNEAQ. Trimming took 6 bases from V and 9 from J; bases not matched to a gene: 12. The sample taken for sequencing was peripheral blood. This TCR was recovered from a man aged 50 or older with active COVID-19. This chain joins TRBV7-8 and TRBJ1-2; 8 bases fit TRBD1. The CDR3: CASRASGGRRSYTF. DNA of the CDR3: TGTGCCAGCAGGGCTTCAGGGGGCCGGCGCAGCTACACCTTC. Looking up the rest from reference TRBV7-8 and TRBJ1-2 gives the full variable domain: GAGVSQSPRYKVAKRGQDVALRCDPISGHVSLFWYQQALGQGPEFLTYFQNEAQLDKSGLPSDRFFAERPEGSVSTLKIQRTQQEDSAVYLCASRASGGRRSYTFGSGTRLTVV.